Listed below are T cell receptor beta chains from one sample, sequenced in a study of T cell responses to AZD1222 COVID-19 vaccine. Assay used: immunoSEQ multiplex PCR; TCRdb lists only in-frame clones, some missing. The data contain 43,000 or so clones, around 90% of them singletons. Sample: peripheral blood, taken 28 days after the second AZD1222 dose. All receptors derive from an adult who received the AZD1222 COVID-19 vaccine. Each CDR3 is given with its conserved first and last residue. A D gene is named only where the DNA matches it firmly. For some rows the clone size is stated as once, few or many, or as a class when expanded; others skip it.

size	D	V	J	CDR3	DNA
once	TRBD1	TRBV5-1	TRBJ1-2	CASSLGGTGTYGYTF	TGCGCCAGCAGCTTGGGAGGGACAGGGACCTATGGCTACACCTTC
.	.	TRBV5-1	TRBJ1-4	CASSLSGAAEKLFF	TGCGCCAGCAGCTTGTCAGGGGCGGCTGAAAAACTGTTTTTT
.	.	TRBV2	TRBJ1-5	CASSESGLSPQHF	TGTGCCAGCAGTGAGAGCGGGTTGTCGCCCCAGCATTTT
.	.	TRBV5-4	TRBJ1-1	CASSGQGQNTEAFF	TGTGCCAGCAGCGGCCAGGGACAGAACACTGAAGCTTTCTTT
.	TRBD1	TRBV5-1	TRBJ2-3	CASSGTGQTDTQYF	TGCGCCAGCAGCGGGACAGGGCAAACAGATACGCAGTATTTT
.	.	TRBV6-5	TRBJ1-3	CASYSGIGNTIYF	TGTGCCAGCTACTCAGGGATCGGAAACACCATATATTTT
.	.	TRBV2	TRBJ2-7	CASSAVGYEQYF	TGTGCCAGCAGTGCTGTGGGCTACGAGCAGTACTTC
.	.	TRBV7-9	TRBJ1-1	CASSLDAGGTEAFF	TGTGCCAGCAGCTTAGATGCGGGGGGCACTGAAGCTTTCTTT
few	.	TRBV7-2	TRBJ1-2	CASSFPGTQNGYTF	TGTGCCAGCAGCTTCCCGGGAACCCAAAATGGCTACACCTTC
.	.	TRBV2	TRBJ1-2	CASSEGGPNSYTF	TGTGCCAGCAGTGAGGGGGGGCCTAATAGCTACACCTTC
.	.	TRBV7-9	TRBJ1-1	CASSGLQGFTEAFF	TGTGCCAGCAGCGGACTACAGGGTTTCACTGAAGCTTTCTTT
.	.	TRBV6-5	TRBJ1-6	CASSKWSQDNSPLHF	TGTGCCAGCTCTAAATGGTCCCAGGACAATTCACCCCTCCACTTT
.	TRBD1	TRBV15	TRBJ1-4	CATYGQGWEKLFF	TGTGCCACCTACGGACAGGGGTGGGAAAAACTGTTTTTT
.	TRBD1	TRBV9	TRBJ1-2	CASSTEGQGGYGYTF	TGTGCCAGCAGCACTGAGGGACAGGGGGGTTATGGCTACACCTTC
.	TRBD1	TRBV29-1	TRBJ1-3	CSVGQGDTIYF	TGCAGCGTCGGACAGGGCGACACCATATATTTT
.	.	TRBV11-2	TRBJ2-5	CASSLGWTSQETQYF	TGTGCCAGCAGCTTGGGCTGGACCAGCCAAGAGACCCAGTACTTC
few	.	TRBV19	TRBJ1-1	CASSIYGAEAFF	TGTGCCAGTAGTATATACGGAGCTGAAGCTTTCTTT
.	.	TRBV10-3	TRBJ1-4	CAISEGRGPNEKLFF	TGTGCCATCAGTGAGGGAAGAGGGCCTAATGAAAAACTGTTTTTT
.	TRBD1	TRBV2	TRBJ1-2	CASIWTGGSGYTF	TGTGCCAGCATTTGGACAGGAGGATCTGGCTACACCTTC
.	.	TRBV19	TRBJ1-2	CASSKTGQGVYGYTF	TGTGCCAGTAGTAAAACGGGGCAGGGCGTCTATGGCTACACCTTC
.	.	TRBV19	TRBJ1-1	CASSLGTGLLNTEAFF	TGTGCCAGTAGTCTAGGAACAGGCCTCCTGAACACTGAAGCTTTCTTT
.	TRBD1	TRBV5-1	TRBJ1-2	CASSGMGQGQSGYTF	TGCGCCAGCAGCGGGATGGGACAGGGACAAAGTGGCTACACCTTC
once	TRBD2	TRBV18	TRBJ2-7	CASSPREGPEQYF	TGTGCCAGCTCACCACGGGAGGGACCTGAGCAGTACTTC
once	.	TRBV29-1	TRBJ2-2	CSGRTWGGELFF	TGCAGCGGTCGGACTTGGGGCGGGGAGCTGTTTTTT
.	TRBD1	TRBV7-8	TRBJ2-1	CASSLRDRSHNEQFF	TGTGCCAGCAGCTTACGGGACAGATCCCACAATGAGCAGTTCTTC
.	.	TRBV18	TRBJ1-3	CASSPFPTGPSGNTIYF	TGTGCCAGCTCACCATTTCCGACAGGTCCCTCTGGAAACACCATATATTTT
.	.	TRBV9	TRBJ1-6	CASSAWGGNSPLHF	TGTGCCAGCAGCGCCTGGGGGGGGAATTCACCCCTCCACTTT
once	TRBD1	TRBV13	TRBJ1-5	CASSFRTGGNQPQHF	TGTGCCAGCAGCTTCCGGACAGGGGGAAATCAGCCCCAGCATTTT
.	.	TRBV29-1	TRBJ1-2	CSVELQGNYGYTF	TGCAGCGTTGAACTCCAGGGAAATTATGGCTACACCTTC
.	TRBD1	TRBV5-1	TRBJ1-6	CASSGRDRGSPLHF	TGCGCCAGCAGCGGCCGGGACAGGGGCTCACCCCTCCACTTT
.	TRBD1	TRBV6-5	TRBJ1-5	CASSRQGYGNQPQHF	TGTGCCAGCAGTCGACAGGGTTATGGCAATCAGCCCCAGCATTTT
.	.	TRBV6-5	TRBJ2-7	CASSSAGYEQYF	TGTGCCAGCAGTTCTGCGGGTTACGAGCAGTACTTC
.	.	TRBV5-6	TRBJ1-5	CASSLRGSGAQPQHF	TGTGCCAGCAGCTTGAGAGGATCAGGGGCTCAGCCCCAGCATTTT
.	TRBD1	TRBV18	TRBJ1-3	CASVGQGGNTIYF	TGTGCCAGCGTGGGACAGGGAGGAAACACCATATATTTT
.	TRBD1	TRBV9	TRBJ1-6	CASSVGQGITAPLHF	TGTGCCAGCAGCGTAGGACAGGGGATTACGGCACCCCTCCACTTT
.	.	TRBV18	TRBJ2-1	CASSPPRHSYNEQFF	TGTGCCAGCTCACCACCACGCCATTCCTACAATGAGCAGTTCTTC
.	.	TRBV6-5	TRBJ1-2	CASTPGIGYTF	TGTGCCAGCACCCCGGGGATCGGCTACACCTTC